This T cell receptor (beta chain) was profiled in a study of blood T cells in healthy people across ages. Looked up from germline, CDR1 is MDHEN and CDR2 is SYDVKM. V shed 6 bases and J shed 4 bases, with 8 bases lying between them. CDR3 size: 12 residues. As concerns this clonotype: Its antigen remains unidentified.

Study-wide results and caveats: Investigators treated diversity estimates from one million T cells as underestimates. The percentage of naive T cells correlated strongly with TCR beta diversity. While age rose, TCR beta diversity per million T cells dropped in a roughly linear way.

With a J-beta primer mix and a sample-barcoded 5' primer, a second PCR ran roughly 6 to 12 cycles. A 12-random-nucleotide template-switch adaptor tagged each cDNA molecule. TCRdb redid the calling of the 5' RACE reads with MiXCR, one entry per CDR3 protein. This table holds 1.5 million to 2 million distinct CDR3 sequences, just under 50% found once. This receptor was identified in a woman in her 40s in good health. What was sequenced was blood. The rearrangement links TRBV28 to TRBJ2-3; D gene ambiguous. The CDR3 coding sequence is TGTGCCAGCAGGACTCTAGCAGATACGCAGTATTTT. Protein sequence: CASRTLADTQYF.